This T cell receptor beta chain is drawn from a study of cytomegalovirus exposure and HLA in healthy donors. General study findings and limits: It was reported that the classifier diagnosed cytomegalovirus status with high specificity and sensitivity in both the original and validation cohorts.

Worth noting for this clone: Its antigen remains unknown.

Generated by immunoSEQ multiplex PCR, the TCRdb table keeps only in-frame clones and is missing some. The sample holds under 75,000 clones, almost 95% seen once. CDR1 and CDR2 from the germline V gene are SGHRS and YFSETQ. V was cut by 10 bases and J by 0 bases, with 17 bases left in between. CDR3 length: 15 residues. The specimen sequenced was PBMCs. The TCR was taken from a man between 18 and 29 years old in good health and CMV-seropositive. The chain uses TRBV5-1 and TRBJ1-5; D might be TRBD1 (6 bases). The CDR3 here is CAARGGTYSNQPQHF. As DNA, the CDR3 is TGCGCCGCTAGGGGGGGGACATATAGCAATCAGCCCCAGCATTTT.